Below, one T cell receptor (beta chain) is given with its context. The sample is drawn from a study of blood T cell repertoires in COVID-19. Overall study: The study drew acute and convalescent COVID-19 samples from the United States, Italy and Spain.

Measured with immunoSEQ multiplex PCR; TCRdb has only the in-frame clones, and not every one. This repertoire shows more than 150,000 clones, 85% to 90% found once; its top ten account for roughly an eighth. V shed 7 bases and J shed 5 bases, with 14 bases lying between them. Germline CDR1 SGHVS, CDR2 FQNEAQ. The CDR3 sequence is 13 residues long. While infection was still active, Seattle patients were enrolled and then followed longitudinally. The sample comprised peripheral blood. This rearrangement joins TRBV7-8 to TRBJ2-5; perhaps TRBD1 as D (5 bases). The clonotype originates from a woman in her seventies with COVID-19, enrolled during active disease. DNA for the CDR3: TGTGCCAGCACCCTCGGCAGGGTGGAGACCCAGTACTTC. Translated: CASTLGRVETQYF.